This T cell receptor beta chain was recovered during a study of type 1 regulatory T cells. As for the study in general: T-allo10 is a Tr1-enriched, alloantigen-specific CD4 T cell product made in vitro. Findings of the study overall: Tr1 cells had a more restricted TCR repertoire than non-Tr1 cells.

This clonotype was seen only a few times. No antigen is known for it. Via MiXCR, TCRdb re-called the reads, giving one row per CDR3 protein. The sample has about 62,000 distinct CDR3 sequences; 62% are singletons. J gave up 10 bases and V 1 base, and 5 bases lay outside the gene matches. The CDR3 spans 15 residues. CDR1 KGHDR and CDR2 SFDVKD come from the germline V gene. The sequencing sample was made of cultured non-Tr1 T cells, either the whole culture or a sorted T cell fraction (not recorded which). This chain connects TRBV24-1 to TRBJ2-1; 11 bases line up with TRBD2. This receptor was taken from a human donor in good health. For the CDR3, the DNA is TGTGCCACCAGTGATTTACTAGCGGGAGTCGGCGAGCAGTTCTTC. It yields the protein CATSDLLAGVGEQFF.